A single sample is the source of the 18 T cell receptor beta chains below, sequenced in a study of PD-1 blockade in classical Hodgkin lymphoma. The assay was immunoSEQ multiplex PCR, and TCRdb's table has in-frame clones only and misses some. The repertoire consists of 34,000 or so clones, with 80% to 95% occurring once and the leading ten covering 0.25% to 0.35%. Time point specified: cycle 4 day 1 (C4D1), after less than 7 weeks of nivolumab. Every patient had relapsed following autologous stem cell transplantation, and cohorts differed in brentuximab vedotin exposure. Starting with thawed PBMCs, CD4+ T cells were purified by magnetic negative selection. The sample was CD4+ T cells from blood, taken before the fourth cycle of nivolumab. The origin of the receptors is a human donor with classical Hodgkin lymphoma.

The chain employs TRBV9 and TRBJ2-1; no clear D gene. The CDR3 is made up of 13 amino acids. The germline V gene encodes CDR1 SGDLS and CDR2 YYNGEE. The V gene lost 3 bases and the J gene lost 1 base, with 5 bases spanning the gap. The CDR3 DNA reads as TGTGCCAGCAGCGCGATTTCCTACAATGAGCAGTTCTTC. Translating gives CASSAISYNEQFF.

V gene TRBV30 combines with J gene TRBJ2-2; 11 nucleotides line up with TRBD2. The CDR3 length is 16 residues. J was trimmed by 5 bases and V by 1 base; bases with no gene match: 6. Germline loops: CDR1 GTSNPN, CDR2 SVGIG (reference sequence). The CDR3 region has the DNA TGTGCCTGGAGTGCCCAAATAGCGGGAGGGACCGGGGAGCTGTTTTTT. Translating gives CAWSAQIAGGTGELFF.

The J gene is TRBJ1-4, the V gene TRBV6-1; 10 nucleotides line up with TRBD1. V trimming: 2 bases; J trimming: 8 bases; junction bases outside the gene matches: 8. Germline CDR1 reads MNHNS; CDR2 reads SASEGT. This CDR3 region has 16 residues. The CDR3 nucleotides are TGTGCCAGCAGTGAAAAGTCGGGACAGGGGAGGGAAAAACTGTTTTTT. Translating gives CASSEKSGQGREKLFF.

This clone appeared a few times. The chain joins TRBV10-1 to TRBJ2-7; D is perhaps TRBD2 (7 bases). Germline V gives CDR1 WNHNN, CDR2 SYGVQD (reference sequence). V dropped 9 bases and J dropped 5 bases, with 17 bases sitting between them. The CDR3 loop spans 13 amino acids. The CDR3 loop reads CASTGGLWDEQYF. In nucleotides, the CDR3 is TGCGCCAGTACCGGGGGGCTGTGGGACGAGCAGTACTTC.

This chain connects TRBV6-1 to TRBJ1-5; D not resolved. The length of the CDR3 is 13 residues. Between the trimmed V and J ends, which lost 0 bases and 6 bases, there was a span of 6 bases. In germline, CDR1 is MNHNS, CDR2 SASEGT. This CDR3 reads CASSEAVVQPQHF. The CDR3 DNA sequence: TGTGCCAGCAGTGAAGCGGTGGTTCAGCCCCAGCATTTT.

CDR3 coding DNA: TGTGCCTGGAGTGGGCTAGCGGGCGCCTACGAGCAGTACTTC. Amino acids: CAWSGLAGAYEQYF. This rearrangement joins TRBV30 to TRBJ2-7; the match to TRBD2 covers 8 bases. Germline CDR1 and CDR2: GTSNPN and SVGIG (reference sequence). V shed 1 base, J shed 2 bases, and the junction held 4 bases outside the gene matches. The CDR3 has 14 amino acids.

The gene calls are TRBV11-2 and TRBJ2-3; D ambiguous. The germline V gene has CDR1 SGHAT and CDR2 FQNNGV. The CDR3 length is 16 residues. V was clipped by 5 bases and J by 1 base, with 16 bases between them. The CDR3 sequence: CASSTQHGVRTDTQYF. The CDR3 coding sequence is TGTGCCAGCAGCACGCAGCATGGGGTCCGCACAGATACGCAGTATTTT.

The genes are TRBV10-1 and TRBJ2-5, with 7 bases lining up with TRBD2. Germline V lookup: CDR1 WNHNN, CDR2 SYGVQD (reference sequence). V shed 0 bases, J shed 5 bases, and the junction held 6 bases outside the gene matches. The CDR3 sequence is 15 residues long. The CDR3 spells CASSESRRGGETQYF. CDR3 DNA sequence: TGCGCCAGCAGTGAGTCCAGGCGGGGAGGGGAGACCCAGTACTTC.

The rearrangement links TRBV18 to TRBJ2-3; D is unclear. The germline V gene encodes CDR1 KGHSH and CDR2 LQKENI. V was clipped by 0 bases and J by 5 bases, with 6 bases between them. The CDR3 length is 13 residues. The CDR3 region is CASSPPSIDTQYF. In DNA, the CDR3 is TGTGCCAGCTCACCACCAAGTATAGATACGCAGTATTTT.

The CDR3: CASSLSSIWRIQGYTF. Here the CDR3 DNA reads TGTGCCAGCAGTTTATCGTCAATCTGGCGTATCCAAGGCTACACCTTC. This chain joins TRBV28 and TRBJ1-2; D ambiguous. V was trimmed by 1 base and J by 8 bases, leaving 20 bases between them. This CDR3 contains 16 residues. CDR1 is MDHEN and CDR2 is SYDVKM in the germline V gene.

J is TRBJ2-7 and V is TRBV29-1, with 8 bases identical to TRBD1. The CDR3 covers 15 residues. J lost 3 bases, V lost 4 bases, and 11 bases had no gene match. Germline CDR1 is SQVTM and CDR2 is ANQGSEA. The CDR3 sequence: CSVVLGSGGLYEQYF. DNA of the CDR3: TGCAGCGTTGTGTTGGGGTCAGGGGGCCTCTACGAGCAGTACTTC.

This sequence joins TRBV9 and TRBJ2-5, with TRBD2 matching over 12 bases. The junction had 3 bases not matched to a gene; V was cut back by 0 bases and J by 3 bases. The CDR3 contains 16 residues. The germline gives CDR1 SGDLS, CDR2 YYNGEE. The CDR3 nucleotides are TGTGCCAGCAGCGTAGGACTAGCGGGAGTAGAAGAGACCCAGTACTTC. Protein product: CASSVGLAGVEETQYF.

The V call is TRBV5-4, the J call TRBJ1-6; a weak D match, TRBD1 (6 bases). Germline lookup yields CDR1 SGHNT and CDR2 YYREEE (reference sequence). Trimming stripped 0 bases from V and 8 bases from J, with 12 bases between. CDR3 length equals 15 residues. CDR3 region: CASSLDRALDSPLHF. The DNA for the CDR3 is TGTGCCAGCAGCTTGGACAGGGCCTTGGATTCACCCCTCCACTTT.

The J gene is TRBJ1-2, the V gene TRBV30; D possibly corresponds to TRBD1 (5 bases). The V gene lost 3 bases and the J gene lost 2 bases, with 13 bases spanning the gap. In germline, CDR1 is GTSNPN, CDR2 SVGIG (reference sequence). CDR3 size: 14 residues. The CDR3 DNA is TGTGCCTGGAGCATTATTTCAGGGAACTATGGCTACACCTTC. Its translation: CAWSIISGNYGYTF.

This chain uses TRBV6-5 with TRBJ2-7; D unclear. Germline loops: CDR1 MNHEY, CDR2 SVGAGI. V lost 1 base to trimming and J lost 1 base, with 14 bases between them. The CDR3 contains 16 residues. The DNA of the CDR3 is TGTGCCAGCAGTTACTGGGCGGCTCAAATTTCCTACGAGCAGTACTTC. Its translation: CASSYWAAQISYEQYF.

The genes are TRBV19 and TRBJ2-2; 9 bases line up with TRBD1. Germline values: CDR1 LNHDA, CDR2 SQIVND (reference sequence). Losses at the gene ends were 4 bases for V and 6 bases for J; bases not matched to a gene: 9. CDR3 length: 16 residues. CDR3 sequence reads: CASSTPGQGKPGELFF. CDR3 sequence (DNA): TGTGCCAGTAGTACACCGGGACAGGGTAAACCCGGGGAGCTGTTTTTT.

The J gene is TRBJ2-5, the V gene TRBV4-1; 7 nucleotides agree with TRBD2. The CDR3 runs 15 residues. Germline V gene data show CDR1 as MGHRA and CDR2 as YSYEKL. The V segment lost 6 bases and the J segment 4 bases; nucleotides outside the gene matches: 11. The CDR3 DNA is TGCGCCAGCAGTTCCACCCAGCGGGATGGAGAGACCCAGTACTTC. It yields the protein CASSSTQRDGETQYF.

This clone was found once. Its ends do not fully match the called genes, so a read error is possible. CDR3 region: CASSPSEREKGNEQYF. DNA for the CDR3: TGTGCTAGCAGCCCCAGCGAGCGGGAGAAGGGAAACGAGCAGTACTTC. The chain links TRBV7-7 to TRBJ2-7, with 8 bases identical to TRBD2. The CDR3 has 16 residues. From germline, CDR1 is SSHAT and CDR2 FNYEAQ (reference sequence).